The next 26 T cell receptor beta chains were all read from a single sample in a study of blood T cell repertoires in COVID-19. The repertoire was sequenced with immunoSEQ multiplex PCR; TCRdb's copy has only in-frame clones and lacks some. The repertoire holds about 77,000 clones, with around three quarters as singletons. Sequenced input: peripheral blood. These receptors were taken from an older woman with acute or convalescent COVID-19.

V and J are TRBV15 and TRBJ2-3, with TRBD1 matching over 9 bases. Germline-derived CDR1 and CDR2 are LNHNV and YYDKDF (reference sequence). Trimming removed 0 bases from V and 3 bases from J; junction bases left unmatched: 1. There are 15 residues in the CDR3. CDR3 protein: CATSREDRGTDTQYF. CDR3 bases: TGTGCCACCAGCAGAGAAGACAGGGGGACAGATACGCAGTATTTT.

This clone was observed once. The CDR3 here is CASSQQGEGQPQHF. CDR3 sequence (DNA): TGTGCCAGCAGCCAACAGGGGGAAGGTCAGCCCCAGCATTTT. The V and J genes are TRBV7-9 and TRBJ1-5; 8 nucleotides agree with TRBD1. V was pared by 5 bases and J by 6 bases, with 6 bases of the junction left unmatched. The CDR3 contains 14 residues. Germline values: CDR1 SEHNR, CDR2 FQNEAQ (reference sequence).

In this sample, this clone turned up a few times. The CDR3 coding sequence is TGCAGCGTCAAACCGGGACAAAATCAGCCCCAGCATTTT. Translating it yields CSVKPGQNQPQHF. This chain joins TRBV29-1 and TRBJ1-5, with D perhaps matching TRBD1 (6 bases). CDR1 is SQVTM, CDR2 ANQGSEA, per germline. The CDR3 loop spans 13 amino acids. With 6 bases removed from V and 4 bases from J, the gap between germline ends came to 13 bases.

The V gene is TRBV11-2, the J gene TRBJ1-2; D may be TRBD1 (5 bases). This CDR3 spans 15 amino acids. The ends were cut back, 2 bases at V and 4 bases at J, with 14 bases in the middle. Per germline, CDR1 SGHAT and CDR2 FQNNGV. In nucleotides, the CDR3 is TGTGCCAGCAGCTTAATGGGCAGGGAGGGCTATGGCTACACCTTC. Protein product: CASSLMGREGYGYTF.

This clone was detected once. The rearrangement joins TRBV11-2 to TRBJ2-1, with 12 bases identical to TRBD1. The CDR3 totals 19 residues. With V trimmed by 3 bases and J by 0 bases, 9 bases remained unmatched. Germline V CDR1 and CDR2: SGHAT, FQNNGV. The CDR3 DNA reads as TGTGCCAGCAGCTTTGGGGGACAGGGGGCTCCTGGCTCCTACAATGAGCAGTTCTTC. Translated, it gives CASSFGGQGAPGSYNEQFF. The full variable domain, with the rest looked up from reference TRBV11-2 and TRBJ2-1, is EAGVAQSPRYKIIEKRQSVAFWCNPISGHATLYWYQQILGQGPKLLIQFQNNGVVDDSQLPKDRFSAERLKGVDSTLKIQPAKLEDSAVYLCASSFGGQGAPGSYNEQFFGPGTRLTVL.

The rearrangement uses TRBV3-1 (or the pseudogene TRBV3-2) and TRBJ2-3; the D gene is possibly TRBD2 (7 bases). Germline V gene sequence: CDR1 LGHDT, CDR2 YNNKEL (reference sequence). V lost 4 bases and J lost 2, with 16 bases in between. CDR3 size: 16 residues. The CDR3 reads CASSPLAGAPTDTQYF. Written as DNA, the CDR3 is TGTGCCAGCAGCCCCCTGGCGGGGGCCCCCACAGATACGCAGTATTTT.

In DNA, the CDR3 is TGTGCCACCGAGGGACAGAACACTGAAGCTTTCTTT. This translates into CATEGQNTEAFF. This chain joins TRBV24-1 and TRBJ1-1; D may be TRBD1 (6 bases). There are 12 residues in the CDR3. Germline lookup yields CDR1 KGHDR and CDR2 SFDVKD. V lost 9 bases and J 1 base, leaving 8 bases between the germline ends.

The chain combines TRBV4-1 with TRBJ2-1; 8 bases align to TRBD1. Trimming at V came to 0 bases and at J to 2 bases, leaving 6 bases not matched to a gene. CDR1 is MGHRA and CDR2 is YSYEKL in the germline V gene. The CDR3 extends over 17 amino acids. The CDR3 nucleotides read TGCGCCAGCAGCCAAGATTCCGGGACAGGTCCCTACAATGAGCAGTTCTTC. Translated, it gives CASSQDSGTGPYNEQFF.

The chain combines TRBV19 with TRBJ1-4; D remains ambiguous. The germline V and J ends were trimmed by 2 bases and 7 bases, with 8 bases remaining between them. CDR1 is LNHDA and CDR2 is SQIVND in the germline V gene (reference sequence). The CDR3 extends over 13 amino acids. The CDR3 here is CASSILGSEKLFF. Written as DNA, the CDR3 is TGTGCCAGTAGTATATTGGGCTCTGAAAAACTGTTTTTT.

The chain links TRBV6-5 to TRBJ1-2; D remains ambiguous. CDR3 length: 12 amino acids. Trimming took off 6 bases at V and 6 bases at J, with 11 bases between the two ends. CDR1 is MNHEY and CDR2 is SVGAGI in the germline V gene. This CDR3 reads CASSRVGNGYTF. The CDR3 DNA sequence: TGTGCCAGCAGCCGGGTGGGTAATGGCTACACCTTC.

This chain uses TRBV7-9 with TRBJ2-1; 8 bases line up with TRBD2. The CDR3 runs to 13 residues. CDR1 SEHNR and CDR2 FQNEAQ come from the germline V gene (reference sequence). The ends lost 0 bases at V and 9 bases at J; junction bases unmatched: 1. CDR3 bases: TGTGCCAGCAGCTTAGCGGGGACTAGTGAGCAGTTCTTC. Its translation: CASSLAGTSEQFF.

The chain's CDR3 is CATSRDPGVYGYTF. The CDR3 DNA reads TGTGCCACCAGCAGAGATCCCGGGGTCTATGGCTACACCTTC. The V and J genes are TRBV15 and TRBJ1-2, with D hard to call. Trimming removed 0 bases from V and 4 bases from J, with 9 bases in between. Germline-derived CDR1 and CDR2 are LNHNV and YYDKDF (reference sequence). This CDR3 region has 14 residues.

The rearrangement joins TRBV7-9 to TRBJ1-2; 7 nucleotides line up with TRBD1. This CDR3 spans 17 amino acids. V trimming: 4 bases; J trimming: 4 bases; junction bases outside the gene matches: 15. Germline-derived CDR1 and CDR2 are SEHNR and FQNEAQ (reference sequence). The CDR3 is CASSSRTGDPRPYGYTF. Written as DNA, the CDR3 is TGTGCCAGCAGCTCACGCACAGGGGACCCACGTCCCTATGGCTACACCTTC.

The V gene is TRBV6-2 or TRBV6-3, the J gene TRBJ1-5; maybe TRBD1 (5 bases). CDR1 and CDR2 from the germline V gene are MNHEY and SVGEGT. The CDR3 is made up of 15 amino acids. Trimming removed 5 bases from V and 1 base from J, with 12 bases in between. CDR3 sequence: CASSPQTASNQPQHF. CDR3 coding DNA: TGTGCCAGCAGTCCCCAGACAGCCAGCAATCAGCCCCAGCATTTT.

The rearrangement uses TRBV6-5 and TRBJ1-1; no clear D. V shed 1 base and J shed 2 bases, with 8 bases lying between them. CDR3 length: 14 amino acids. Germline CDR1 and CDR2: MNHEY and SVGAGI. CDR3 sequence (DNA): TGTGCCAGCAGTTACTACCCTACTAACACTGAAGCTTTCTTT. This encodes CASSYYPTNTEAFF.

The CDR3 coding sequence is TGTGCCAGCAACATGCGAGGCAGGGGATTTAATTCACCCCTCCACTTT. Its protein is CASNMRGRGFNSPLHF. The J gene is TRBJ1-6, the V gene TRBV7-8, with a tentative D call TRBD1 (6 bases). Per germline, CDR1 SGHVS and CDR2 FQNEAQ. Trimming shortened V by 7 bases and J by 6 bases, and 19 bases separated the two germline ends. This CDR3 has 16 residues.

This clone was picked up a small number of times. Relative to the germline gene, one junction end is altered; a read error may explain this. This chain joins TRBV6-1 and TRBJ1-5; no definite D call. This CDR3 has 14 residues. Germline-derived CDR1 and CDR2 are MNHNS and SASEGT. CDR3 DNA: TGTGCCAGCATTGAAGGTTACTCCAATCAGCCCCAGCATTTT. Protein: CASIEGYSNQPQHF.

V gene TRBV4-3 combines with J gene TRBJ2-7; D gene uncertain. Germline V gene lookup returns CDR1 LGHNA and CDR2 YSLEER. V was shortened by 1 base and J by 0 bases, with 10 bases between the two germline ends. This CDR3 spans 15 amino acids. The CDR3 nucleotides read TGCGCCAGCAGCCAAGTAGGCGGAAACTCCTACGAGCAGTACTTC. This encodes CASSQVGGNSYEQYF.

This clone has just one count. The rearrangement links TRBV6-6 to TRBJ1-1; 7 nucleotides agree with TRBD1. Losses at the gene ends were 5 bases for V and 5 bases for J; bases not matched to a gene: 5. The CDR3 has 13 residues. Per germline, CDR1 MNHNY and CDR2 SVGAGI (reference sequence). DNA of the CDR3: TGTGCCAGCAGTCCGACAGGGATGACTGAAGCTTTCTTT. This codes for CASSPTGMTEAFF.

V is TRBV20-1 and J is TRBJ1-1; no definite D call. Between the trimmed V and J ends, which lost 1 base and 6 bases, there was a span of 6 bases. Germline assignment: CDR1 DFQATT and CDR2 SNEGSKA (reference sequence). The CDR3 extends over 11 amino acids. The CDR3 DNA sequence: TGCAGTGCTAGAGGGCGGTCTGAAGCTTTCTTT. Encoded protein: CSARGRSEAFF.

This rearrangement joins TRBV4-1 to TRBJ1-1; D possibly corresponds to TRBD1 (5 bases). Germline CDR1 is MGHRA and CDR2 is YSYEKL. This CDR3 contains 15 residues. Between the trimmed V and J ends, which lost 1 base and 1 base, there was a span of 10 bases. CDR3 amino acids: CASSQARGKNTEAFF. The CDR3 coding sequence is TGCGCCAGCAGCCAAGCTAGGGGAAAGAACACTGAAGCTTTCTTT.

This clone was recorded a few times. The CDR3: CASRAGRYTEAFF. The CDR3 coding sequence is TGTGCCAGCAGGGCAGGGAGGTACACTGAAGCTTTCTTT. The V gene is TRBV6-5, the J gene TRBJ1-1; tentative D call: TRBD1 (5 bases). CDR1 MNHEY and CDR2 SVGAGI come from the germline V gene. The germline V and J ends were trimmed by 6 bases and 3 bases, with 11 bases remaining between them. The CDR3 has 13 amino acids.

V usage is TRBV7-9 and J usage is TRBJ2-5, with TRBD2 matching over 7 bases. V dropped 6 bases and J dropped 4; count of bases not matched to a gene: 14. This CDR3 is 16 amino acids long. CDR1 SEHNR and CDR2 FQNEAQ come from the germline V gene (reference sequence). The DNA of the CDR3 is TGTGCCAGCAGTGCCGGAAGCGGGGATTATCGAGAGACCCAGTACTTC. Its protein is CASSAGSGDYRETQYF.

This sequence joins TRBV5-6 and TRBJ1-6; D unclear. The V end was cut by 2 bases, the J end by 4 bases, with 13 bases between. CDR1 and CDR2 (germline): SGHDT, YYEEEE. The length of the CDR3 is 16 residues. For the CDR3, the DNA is TGTGCCAGCAGCTTTGGGCCCAACCGATATAATTCACCCCTCCACTTT. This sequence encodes CASSFGPNRYNSPLHF.

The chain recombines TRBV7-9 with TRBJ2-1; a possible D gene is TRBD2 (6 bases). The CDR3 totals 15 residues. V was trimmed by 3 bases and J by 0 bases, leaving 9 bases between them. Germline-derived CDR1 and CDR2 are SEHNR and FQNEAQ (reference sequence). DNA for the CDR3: TGTGCCAGCAGCTTCGCCGGGAGCTCCTACAATGAGCAGTTCTTC. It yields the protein CASSFAGSSYNEQFF.

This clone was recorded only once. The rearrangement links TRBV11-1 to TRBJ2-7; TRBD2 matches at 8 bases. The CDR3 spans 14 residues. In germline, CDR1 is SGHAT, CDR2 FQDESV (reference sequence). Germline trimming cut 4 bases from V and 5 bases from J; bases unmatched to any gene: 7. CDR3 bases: TGTGCCAGCAGCTCTAGCGGGTCCCGCCACGAGCAGTACTTC. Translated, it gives CASSSSGSRHEQYF.